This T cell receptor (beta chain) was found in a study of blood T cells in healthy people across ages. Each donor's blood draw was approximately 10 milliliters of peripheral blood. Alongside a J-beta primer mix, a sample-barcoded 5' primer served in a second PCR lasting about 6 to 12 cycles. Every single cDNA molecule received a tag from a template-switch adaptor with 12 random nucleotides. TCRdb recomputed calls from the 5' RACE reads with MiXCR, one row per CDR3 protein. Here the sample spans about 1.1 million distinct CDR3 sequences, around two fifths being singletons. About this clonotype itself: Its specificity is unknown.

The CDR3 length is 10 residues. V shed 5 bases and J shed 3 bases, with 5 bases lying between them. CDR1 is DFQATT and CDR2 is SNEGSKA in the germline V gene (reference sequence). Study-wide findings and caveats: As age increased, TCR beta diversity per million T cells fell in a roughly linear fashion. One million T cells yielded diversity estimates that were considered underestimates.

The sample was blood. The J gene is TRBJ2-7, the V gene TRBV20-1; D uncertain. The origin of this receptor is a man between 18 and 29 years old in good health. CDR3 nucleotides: TGCAGTGCTCTATACTACGAGCAGTACTTC. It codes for CSALYYEQYF.